Listed here are 20 T cell receptor beta chains from one sample, sequenced in a study of blood T cell repertoires in COVID-19 (dated by TCRdb to 2019 to 2021). Library generation was performed with the immunoSEQ multiplex PCR assay. TCRdb took over this immuneACCESS table, retaining in-frame rearrangements with V and J assigned. Such tables are incomplete; in checked studies, under half of the missing clones stem from an unresolved V gene, and the remainder is unexplained. In all, the sample holds roughly 53,000 clones, and 65% to 90% of those were seen once. The top ten hold 25% to 30% of the sample. Sequences were obtained from peripheral blood. These receptors were collected from a human donor in a cohort sampled during active COVID-19.

The CDR3 loop is CASSLAGSGMSSYNEQFF. The CDR3 DNA reads TGCGCCAGCAGCTTGGCCGGTAGCGGGATGAGCTCCTACAATGAGCAGTTCTTC. This chain joins TRBV5-1 and TRBJ2-1; 8 nucleotides align to TRBD2. This CDR3 spans 18 amino acids. Germline V gene lookup returns CDR1 SGHRS and CDR2 YFSETQ. V lost 0 bases, J lost 0 bases, and 8 bases stayed unmatched.

The chain joins TRBV21-1 to TRBJ2-5; TRBD1, the table's D call, was not compared with the DNA. TRBV21-1 represents a pseudogene. CDR3 length: 13 amino acids. CDR3 protein: CASSARQGETQYF. The CDR3, as DNA: TGTGCCAGCAGCGCGCGACAGGGAGAGACCCAGTACTTC.

The rearrangement joins TRBV4-2 to TRBJ2-5; D gene uncertain. Germline V CDR1 and CDR2: LGHNA, YNFKEQ. The CDR3 loop spans 15 amino acids. V lost 2 bases and J 1 base, leaving 11 bases between the germline ends. The CDR3 here is CASSQRYEAQETQYF. In nucleotides, the CDR3 is TGTGCCAGCAGCCAACGATACGAGGCCCAAGAGACCCAGTACTTC.

V is TRBV6-1 and J is TRBJ1-5; 8 nucleotides line up with TRBD1. The germline V gene encodes CDR1 MNHNS and CDR2 SASEGT. The CDR3 sequence is 15 residues long. V trimming: 3 bases; J trimming: 1 base; junction bases outside the gene matches: 2. DNA of the CDR3: TGTGCCAGCAGTGACAGGGGGCCGAGCAATCAGCCCCAGCATTTT. Residues: CASSDRGPSNQPQHF.

This chain joins TRBV7-9 and TRBJ1-4, with D possibly TRBD1 on 5 matching bases. This CDR3 is 14 amino acids long. Germline V CDR1 and CDR2: SEHNR, FQNEAQ (reference sequence). The V and J ends lost 5 bases and 4 bases respectively, with 11 bases between them. DNA for the CDR3: TGTGCCAGCAGCGAGGGGACTCGTAATGAAAAACTGTTTTTT. This translates into CASSEGTRNEKLFF.

The V call is TRBV6-5, the J call TRBJ1-1; weak D call: TRBD1 (6 bases). The CDR3 is made up of 12 amino acids. V lost 4 bases to trimming and J lost 5 bases, with 8 bases between them. Per the germline V gene, CDR1 is MNHEY and CDR2 is SVGAGI. The CDR3 loop reads CASSLGQTEAFF. The CDR3, as DNA: TGTGCCAGCAGTTTAGGACAGACTGAAGCTTTCTTT.

The V gene is TRBV5-1, the J gene TRBJ2-1; TRBD1 is a possible D gene (6 bases). The V and J ends lost 0 bases and 9 bases respectively, with 10 bases between them. Germline V CDR1 and CDR2: SGHRS, YFSETQ. CDR3 length: 13 residues. CDR3 coding DNA: TGCGCCAGCAGCTTGGTTTCAGGGGTTGAGCAGTTCTTC. Translation: CASSLVSGVEQFF.

This rearrangement joins TRBV4-1 to TRBJ2-7; D is unresolved. The V gene lost 0 bases and the J gene lost 3 bases, with 9 bases spanning the gap. The CDR3 consists of 14 residues. Germline V gene data show CDR1 as MGHRA and CDR2 as YSYEKL. CDR3 in amino acids: CASSQDAASYEQYF. CDR3 nucleotides: TGCGCCAGCAGCCAAGATGCGGCAAGCTACGAGCAGTACTTC.

CDR3 residues: CASSSDRGYGYTF. Here the CDR3 DNA reads TGTGCCAGCAGCTCGGACAGGGGCTATGGCTACACCTTC. This rearrangement joins TRBV7-3 to TRBJ1-2, with TRBD1 matching 9 bases. CDR1 is SGHTA and CDR2 is FQGTGA in the germline V gene. CDR3 length: 13 amino acids. V gave up 4 bases and J gave up 4 bases; unmatched junction bases: 1.

This sequence joins TRBV5-6 and TRBJ1-2; D is possibly TRBD1 (5 bases). This CDR3 has 14 amino acids. V was clipped by 2 bases and J by 6 bases, with 14 bases between them. CDR1 and CDR2 (germline): SGHDT, YYEEEE. In nucleotides, the CDR3 is TGTGCCAGCAGCTTTGCAGGGATGGGGAATGGCTACACCTTC. It translates to CASSFAGMGNGYTF.

J is TRBJ1-5 and V is TRBV15; D may be TRBD1 (6 bases). Trimming stripped 11 bases from V and 4 bases from J, with 24 bases between. Germline V gene lookup returns CDR1 LNHNV and CDR2 YYDKDF (reference sequence). CDR3 length equals 16 residues. DNA of the CDR3: TGTGCCCAAGGGGGATCGGTCCGGGCCCGGAATCAGCCCCAGCATTTT. Its protein product is CAQGGSVRARNQPQHF.

Turning to this clone: At one of its ends the junction is not consistent with the germline gene, which may arise from a read error. The V call is TRBV3-1 (or the pseudogene TRBV3-2), the J call TRBJ2-1; possible D gene TRBD2, 5 bases. CDR3 length equals 14 residues. Germline V gene data show CDR1 as LGHDT and CDR2 as YNNKEL (reference sequence). The CDR3 loop is CASSLGLSFNEQFF. The CDR3, as DNA: TGTGCCAGCAGCCTTGGACTTTCCTTCAATGAGCAGTTCTTC.

This clone was counted a single time. The chain links TRBV6-6 to TRBJ2-2, with no clear D. CDR1 MNHNY and CDR2 SVGAGI come from the germline V gene (reference sequence). V was clipped by 7 bases and J by 1 base, with 10 bases between them. The CDR3 spans 14 residues. CDR3 loop: CASTQDMNTGELFF. Here the CDR3 DNA reads TGTGCCAGCACTCAAGACATGAACACCGGGGAGCTGTTTTTT.

The chain is built from TRBV2 and TRBJ2-2, with D maybe TRBD2 (6 bases). Trimming cost V 3 bases and J 5 bases, with 13 bases left between them. CDR3 length: 15 residues. Germline-derived CDR1 and CDR2 are SNHLY and FYNNEI. The CDR3 spells CASSDREKGTGELFF. Here the CDR3 DNA reads TGTGCCAGCAGTGACCGGGAGAAAGGGACCGGGGAGCTGTTTTTT. The full variable domain, with the rest looked up from reference TRBV2 and TRBJ2-2, is EPEVTQTPSHQVTQMGQEVILRCVPISNHLYFYWYRQILGQKVEFLVSFYNNEISEKSEIFDDQFSVERPDGSNFTLKIRSTKLEDSAMYFCASSDREKGTGELFFGEGSRLTVL.

The chain joins TRBV5-1 to TRBJ2-1, with D perhaps TRBD2 (5 bases). The CDR3 is 14 amino acids. The germline CDR1 and CDR2 sequences are SGHRS and YFSETQ. With 2 bases removed from V and 2 bases from J, the gap between germline ends came to 8 bases. CDR3 sequence reads: CASSLGSTYNEQFF. The CDR3 DNA reads as TGCGCCAGCAGCTTAGGGAGTACCTACAATGAGCAGTTCTTC.

CDR3 sequence reads: CASSPRSHLWYF. The CDR3, as DNA: TGTGCCAGCAGCCCAAGATCCCACCTATGGTACTTC. The chain is built from TRBV25-1 and TRBJ2-7, with D unclear. The CDR3 length is 12 residues. Deletions cut 6 bases from V and 12 bases from J, with 18 bases between. Germline CDR1 reads MGHDK; CDR2 reads SYGVNS.

This clone was counted a single time. J is TRBJ2-1 and V is TRBV18, with 9 bases fitting TRBD1. This CDR3 has 17 amino acids. V lost 2 bases, J lost 8 bases, and 13 bases stayed unmatched. CDR1 and CDR2 (germline): KGHSH, LQKENI. The CDR3 DNA reads TGTGCCAGCTCACCAAGTAGCGCGGGGACAGGGATCGATGAGCAGTTCTTC. It translates to CASSPSSAGTGIDEQFF.

The V and J genes are TRBV6-5 and TRBJ1-4; 8 bases are shared with TRBD1. J gave up 7 bases and V 6 bases, and 7 bases lay outside the gene matches. The germline gives CDR1 MNHEY, CDR2 SVGAGI. This CDR3 spans 14 amino acids. This chain's CDR3 is CASRKDRDFEKLFF. In DNA, the CDR3 is TGTGCCAGCAGGAAGGACAGGGATTTTGAAAAACTGTTTTTT.

J is TRBJ2-2 and V is TRBV29-1; D not resolved. Germline V gives CDR1 SQVTM, CDR2 ANQGSEA. The CDR3 covers 11 residues. Trimming removed 6 bases from V and 3 bases from J, with 5 bases in between. CDR3 amino acids: CSVQYTGELFF. CDR3 sequence (DNA): TGCAGCGTGCAGTACACCGGGGAGCTGTTTTTT.

CDR3: CASSDWTSGNTGELFF. CDR3 in DNA: TGTGCCAGCAGTGACTGGACTAGCGGGAACACCGGGGAGCTGTTTTTT. The gene calls are TRBV6-1 and TRBJ2-2; 10 positions match TRBD2. Trimming removed 3 bases from V and 1 base from J; junction bases left unmatched: 2. The CDR3 has 16 amino acids. Germline V gene lookup returns CDR1 MNHNS and CDR2 SASEGT.